The clone carrying this T cell receptor (beta chain) was observed a handful of times. What it binds is not known. Generated by immunoSEQ multiplex PCR, the TCRdb table keeps only in-frame clones and is missing some. The data show tens of thousands of clones, with over 75% seen just once and around 20% held by the top ten. The CDR3 runs 15 residues. The V end was cut by 5 bases, the J end by 3 bases, with 17 bases between. Germline V gene lookup returns CDR1 SEHNR and CDR2 FQNEAQ (reference sequence). These data are taken from a study of T cell responses to AZD1222 COVID-19 vaccine. Study-wide results and limits: Clonal diversity may have been underestimated, and the donors were mostly white British, with more females than males. Baseline seropositivity occurred in only a handful of AZD1222 recipients. Variant regions that are unmutated are reportedly the target of nearly half of spike-specific TCRs.

This TCR was recovered from an adult in good health. The chain links TRBV7-9 to TRBJ2-7; TRBD2 might be the D (6 bases). The sample here was peripheral blood, taken on day 0 of AZD1222 vaccination. CDR3 amino acids: CASSQYGLRDYEQYF. For the CDR3, the DNA is TGTGCCAGCAGCCAATACGGACTAAGGGACTACGAGCAGTACTTC.